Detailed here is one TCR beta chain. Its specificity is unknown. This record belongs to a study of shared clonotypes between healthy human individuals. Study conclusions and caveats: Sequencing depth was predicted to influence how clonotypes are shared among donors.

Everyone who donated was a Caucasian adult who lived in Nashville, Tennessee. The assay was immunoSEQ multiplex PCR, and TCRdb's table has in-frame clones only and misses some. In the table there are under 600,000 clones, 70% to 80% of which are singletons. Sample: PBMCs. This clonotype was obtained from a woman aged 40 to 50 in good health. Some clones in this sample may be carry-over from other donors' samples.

Here the CDR3 DNA reads TGTGCCAGCAGCTGGGGCGCAGGGGGCAACGAGCAGTACTTC. This translates into CASSWGAGGNEQYF. This sequence joins TRBV5-4 and TRBJ2-7, with 8 bases matching TRBD1. Trimming cost V 3 bases and J 5 bases; bases outside gene matches: 7. The CDR3 spans 14 residues. Germline V gene data show CDR1 as SGHNT and CDR2 as YYREEE (reference sequence).